Listed below are T cell receptor beta chains from one sample, sequenced in a study of blood T cell repertoires in COVID-19. Generated by immunoSEQ multiplex PCR, the TCRdb table keeps only in-frame clones and is missing some. The data hold fewer than 120,000 clones, with under 75% observed a single time. Sequences were obtained from peripheral blood. The receptors derive from an older woman with acute or convalescent COVID-19. The conserved cysteine and the conserved F or W are not part of the CDR3 here. The D gene is left open where the match is weak. Not every row has a clone size; where given, it reads once, few, many or a size class.

j_call: TRBJ1-3; clone_size: few; v_call: TRBV2; d_call: .; cdr3_aa: ASSEAYGQGTIY
j_call: TRBJ2-7; clone_size: .; v_call: TRBV6-6; d_call: .; cdr3_aa: ASSQASSSYEQY
j_call: TRBJ1-1; clone_size: .; v_call: TRBV14; d_call: .; cdr3_aa: ASSQSQKRQREAF
j_call: TRBJ1-1; clone_size: .; v_call: TRBV29-1; d_call: TRBD1; cdr3_aa: SVGRTGNTEAF
j_call: TRBJ1-1; clone_size: .; v_call: TRBV5-1; d_call: TRBD1; cdr3_aa: ASRSPGTANTEAF
j_call: TRBJ2-6; clone_size: .; v_call: TRBV7-9; d_call: TRBD1; cdr3_aa: ASSSTGGIVGANVLT
j_call: TRBJ1-2; clone_size: .; v_call: TRBV24-1; d_call: .; cdr3_aa: ATADNYGYT
j_call: TRBJ1-5; clone_size: .; v_call: TRBV6-5; d_call: .; cdr3_aa: ASRSLGAREPQH
j_call: TRBJ2-5; clone_size: .; v_call: TRBV7-6; d_call: .; cdr3_aa: ASSLVAGGSRQETQY
j_call: TRBJ1-5; clone_size: .; v_call: TRBV19; d_call: .; cdr3_aa: ASSINVGSVNQPQH
j_call: TRBJ1-6; clone_size: once; v_call: TRBV18; d_call: .; cdr3_aa: ASSPSSQGTKSPLH
j_call: TRBJ1-2; clone_size: .; v_call: TRBV19; d_call: .; cdr3_aa: ASSVGGQAPDGYT
j_call: TRBJ1-2; clone_size: .; v_call: TRBV4-3; d_call: TRBD1; cdr3_aa: ASSQDYAGGYGYT
j_call: TRBJ2-7; clone_size: once; v_call: TRBV7-2; d_call: TRBD1; cdr3_aa: ASSSGQVRIRNEQY
j_call: TRBJ2-1; clone_size: .; v_call: TRBV11-1; d_call: TRBD1; cdr3_aa: ASSLYVGQGYDEQF
j_call: TRBJ2-7; clone_size: .; v_call: TRBV18; d_call: .; cdr3_aa: ASSPGLAAEQY
j_call: TRBJ2-2; clone_size: many; v_call: TRBV9; d_call: TRBD1; cdr3_aa: ATTPRTGHTGELF
j_call: TRBJ1-3; clone_size: once; v_call: TRBV28; d_call: TRBD1; cdr3_aa: ASSLRNRGLGNTIY
j_call: TRBJ1-5; clone_size: .; v_call: TRBV19; d_call: TRBD1; cdr3_aa: ASSGQAYSNQPQH
j_call: TRBJ2-5; clone_size: .; v_call: TRBV9; d_call: .; cdr3_aa: ASSVSSERTQY
j_call: TRBJ2-7; clone_size: .; v_call: TRBV27; d_call: .; cdr3_aa: ASSIGLSGGYEQY
j_call: TRBJ2-1; clone_size: .; v_call: TRBV6-1; d_call: TRBD1; cdr3_aa: ASSEPGQGNNEQF
j_call: TRBJ1-6; clone_size: .; v_call: TRBV9; d_call: .; cdr3_aa: ASSGGFNSPLH
j_call: TRBJ1-2; clone_size: few; v_call: TRBV4-3; d_call: TRBD1; cdr3_aa: ASSRDSGPYGYT
j_call: TRBJ1-2; clone_size: .; v_call: TRBV18; d_call: TRBD1; cdr3_aa: ASSPGTGVNYGYT
j_call: TRBJ2-7; clone_size: .; v_call: TRBV5-6; d_call: .; cdr3_aa: ASSLYSNSYEQY
j_call: TRBJ1-4; clone_size: .; v_call: TRBV11-2; d_call: .; cdr3_aa: ASSLNRDREKLF
j_call: TRBJ1-2; clone_size: .; v_call: TRBV28; d_call: .; cdr3_aa: ASTSSYGYT
j_call: TRBJ1-1; clone_size: few; v_call: TRBV5-5; d_call: .; cdr3_aa: ASSLELTEAF
j_call: TRBJ1-1; clone_size: .; v_call: TRBV5-1; d_call: .; cdr3_aa: ASRREENTEAF
j_call: TRBJ1-4; clone_size: .; v_call: TRBV28; d_call: TRBD1; cdr3_aa: ASRTGGTGNEKLF
j_call: TRBJ1-1; clone_size: once; v_call: TRBV30; d_call: TRBD1; cdr3_aa: AWSRTGSMNTEAF
j_call: TRBJ2-3; clone_size: .; v_call: TRBV5-4; d_call: .; cdr3_aa: ASSSAGYQDTQY